This TCR beta chain derives from a study of T cells of healthy individuals. V was shortened by 1 base and J by 4 bases, with 11 bases between the two germline ends. CDR3 length: 14 amino acids. CDR1 LGHNA and CDR2 YSLEER come from the germline V gene. TCRdb redid the calling of the 5' RACE reads with MiXCR, one entry per CDR3 protein. Of 60,000 to 70,000 distinct CDR3 sequences listed, about 16% were seen once; the top ten hold around 4.6%. V is TRBV4-3 and J is TRBJ2-7, with D unclear. The TCR was taken from a human donor in good health. This CDR3 reads CASSQVIWAYEQYF. The CDR3 DNA follows: TGCGCCAGCAGCCAAGTAATTTGGGCTTACGAGCAGTACTTC.